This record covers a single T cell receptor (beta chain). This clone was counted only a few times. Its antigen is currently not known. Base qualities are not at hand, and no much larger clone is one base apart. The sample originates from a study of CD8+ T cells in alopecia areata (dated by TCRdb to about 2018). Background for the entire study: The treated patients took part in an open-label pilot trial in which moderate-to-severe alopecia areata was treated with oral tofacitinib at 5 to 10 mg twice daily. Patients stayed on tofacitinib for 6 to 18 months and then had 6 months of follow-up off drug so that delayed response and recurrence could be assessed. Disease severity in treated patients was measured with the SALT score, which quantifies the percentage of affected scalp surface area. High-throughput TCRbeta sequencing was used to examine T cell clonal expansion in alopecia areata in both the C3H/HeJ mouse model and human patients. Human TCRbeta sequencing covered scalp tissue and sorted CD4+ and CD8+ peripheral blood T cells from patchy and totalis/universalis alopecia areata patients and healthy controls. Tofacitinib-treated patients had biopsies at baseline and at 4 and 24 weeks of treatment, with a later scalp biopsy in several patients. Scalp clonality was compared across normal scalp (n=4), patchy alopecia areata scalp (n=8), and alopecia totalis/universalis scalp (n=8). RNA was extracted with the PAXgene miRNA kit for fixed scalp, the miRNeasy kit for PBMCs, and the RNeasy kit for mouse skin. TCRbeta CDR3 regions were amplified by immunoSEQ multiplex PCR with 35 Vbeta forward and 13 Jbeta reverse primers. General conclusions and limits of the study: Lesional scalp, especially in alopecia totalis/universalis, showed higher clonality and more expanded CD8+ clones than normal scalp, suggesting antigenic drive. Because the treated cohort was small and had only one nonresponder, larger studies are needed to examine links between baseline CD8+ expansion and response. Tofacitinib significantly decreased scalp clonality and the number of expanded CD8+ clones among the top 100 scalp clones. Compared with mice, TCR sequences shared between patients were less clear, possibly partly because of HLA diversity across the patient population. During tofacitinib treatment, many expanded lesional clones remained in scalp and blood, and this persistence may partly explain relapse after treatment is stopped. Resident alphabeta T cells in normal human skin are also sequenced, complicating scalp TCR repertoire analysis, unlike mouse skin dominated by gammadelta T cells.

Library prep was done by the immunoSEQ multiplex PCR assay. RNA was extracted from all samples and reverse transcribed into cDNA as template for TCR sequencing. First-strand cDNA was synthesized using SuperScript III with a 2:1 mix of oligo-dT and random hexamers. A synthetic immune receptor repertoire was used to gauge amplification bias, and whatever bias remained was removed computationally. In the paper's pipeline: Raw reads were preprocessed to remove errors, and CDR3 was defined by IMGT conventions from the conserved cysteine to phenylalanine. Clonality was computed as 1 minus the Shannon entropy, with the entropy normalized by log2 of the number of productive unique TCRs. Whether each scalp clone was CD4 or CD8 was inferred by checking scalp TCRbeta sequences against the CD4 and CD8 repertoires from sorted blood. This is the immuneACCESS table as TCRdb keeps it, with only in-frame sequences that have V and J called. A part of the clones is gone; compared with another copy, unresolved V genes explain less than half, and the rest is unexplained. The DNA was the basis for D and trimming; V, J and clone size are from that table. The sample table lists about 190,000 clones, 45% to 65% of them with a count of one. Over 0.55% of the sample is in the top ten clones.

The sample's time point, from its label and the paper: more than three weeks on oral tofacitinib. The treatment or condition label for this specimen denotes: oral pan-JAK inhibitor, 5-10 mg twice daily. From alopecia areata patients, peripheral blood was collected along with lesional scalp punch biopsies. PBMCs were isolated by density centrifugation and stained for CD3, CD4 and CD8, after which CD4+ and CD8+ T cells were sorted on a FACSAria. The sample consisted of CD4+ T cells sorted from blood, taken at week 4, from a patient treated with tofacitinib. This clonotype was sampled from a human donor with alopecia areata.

The DNA reads as follows: TGCGCCAGCAGCCACGCTACGGGGGGCGGGCATGGCTACACCTTC. It translates as CASSHATGGGHGYTF. Recombination joined TRBV4-1 with TRBJ1-2, with TRBD1 tentatively as D gene (6 bases match). The germline V gene gives CDR1 as MGHRA and CDR2 as YSYEKL. Trimming costs V 3 bases and J 6 bases, and their ends lie 17 bases apart. The CDR3 holds 15 amino acids from the cysteine to the phenylalanine. Just CDR3 DNA is preserved here, 45 bases in frame from base 1.